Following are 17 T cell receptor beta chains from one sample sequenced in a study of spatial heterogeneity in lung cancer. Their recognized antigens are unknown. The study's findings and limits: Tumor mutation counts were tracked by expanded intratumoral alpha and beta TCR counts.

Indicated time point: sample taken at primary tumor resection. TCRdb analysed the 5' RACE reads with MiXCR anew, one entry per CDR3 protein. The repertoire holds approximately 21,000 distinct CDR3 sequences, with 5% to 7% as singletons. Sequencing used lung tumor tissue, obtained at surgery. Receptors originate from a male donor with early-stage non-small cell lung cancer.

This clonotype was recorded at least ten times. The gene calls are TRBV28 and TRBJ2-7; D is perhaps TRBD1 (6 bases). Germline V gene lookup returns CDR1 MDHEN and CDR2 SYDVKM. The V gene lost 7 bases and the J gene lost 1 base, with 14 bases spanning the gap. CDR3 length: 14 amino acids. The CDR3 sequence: CASNTGFRSYEQYF. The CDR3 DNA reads TGTGCCAGCAACACAGGGTTCAGGTCCTACGAGCAGTACTTC.

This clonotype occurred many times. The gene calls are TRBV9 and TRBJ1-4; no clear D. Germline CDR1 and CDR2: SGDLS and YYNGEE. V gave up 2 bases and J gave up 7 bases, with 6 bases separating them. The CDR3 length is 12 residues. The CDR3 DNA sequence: TGTGCCAGCAGCGTTTACGGTGAAAAACTGTTTTTT. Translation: CASSVYGEKLFF.

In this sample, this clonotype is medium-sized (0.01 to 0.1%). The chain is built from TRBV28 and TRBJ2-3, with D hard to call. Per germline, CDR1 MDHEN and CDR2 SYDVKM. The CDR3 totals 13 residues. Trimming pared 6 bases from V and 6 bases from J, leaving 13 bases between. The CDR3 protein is CASSPVARDTQYF. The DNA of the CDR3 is TGTGCCAGCAGCCCGGTTGCAAGGGATACGCAGTATTTT.

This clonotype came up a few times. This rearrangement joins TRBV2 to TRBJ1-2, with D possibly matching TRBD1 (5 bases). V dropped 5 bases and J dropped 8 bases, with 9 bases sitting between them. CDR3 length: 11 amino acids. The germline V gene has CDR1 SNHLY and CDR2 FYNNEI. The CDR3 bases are TGTGCCAGCAGTTGGACATACGGCTACACCTTC. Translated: CASSWTYGYTF.

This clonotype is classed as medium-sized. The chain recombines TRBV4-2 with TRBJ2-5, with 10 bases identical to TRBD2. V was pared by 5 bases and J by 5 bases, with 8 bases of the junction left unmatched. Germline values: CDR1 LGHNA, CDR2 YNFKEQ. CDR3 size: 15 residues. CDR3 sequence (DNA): TGTGCCAGCAGCTGGCGGACTAGCGGCGGGGAGACCCAGTACTTC. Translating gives CASSWRTSGGETQYF.

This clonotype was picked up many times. CDR3 bases: TGTGCCAGCAGCAGACAGGGTTCTGGAAACACCATATATTTT. Protein sequence: CASSRQGSGNTIYF. The chain recombines TRBV9 with TRBJ1-3, with 7 bases identical to TRBD1. Losses at the gene ends were 4 bases for V and 1 base for J; bases not matched to a gene: 2. Looked up from germline, CDR1 is SGDLS and CDR2 is YYNGEE. The CDR3 sequence is 14 residues long.

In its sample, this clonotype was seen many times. The CDR3 DNA reads as TGTGCCAGCAGCCAAGGGAAGGATCATGAGCAGTTCTTC. This sequence encodes CASSQGKDHEQFF. The chain employs TRBV3-1 and TRBJ2-1, with D unresolved. Trimming cost V 1 base and J 8 bases, with 9 bases left between them. The germline V gene encodes CDR1 LGHDT and CDR2 YNNKEL (reference sequence). The CDR3 spans 13 residues.

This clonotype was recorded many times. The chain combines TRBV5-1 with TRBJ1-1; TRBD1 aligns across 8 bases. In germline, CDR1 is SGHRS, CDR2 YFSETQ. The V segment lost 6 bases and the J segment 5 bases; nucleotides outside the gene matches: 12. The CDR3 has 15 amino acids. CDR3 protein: CASTHSDRAGTEAFF. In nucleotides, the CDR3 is TGCGCCAGCACCCATTCGGACAGGGCGGGGACTGAAGCTTTCTTT.

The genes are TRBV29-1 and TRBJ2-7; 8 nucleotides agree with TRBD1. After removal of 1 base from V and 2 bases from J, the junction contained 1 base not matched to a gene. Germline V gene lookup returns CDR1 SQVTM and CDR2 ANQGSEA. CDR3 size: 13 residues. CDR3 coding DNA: TGCAGCGTTGAAGGGACAGGGCCCTACGAGCAGTACTTC. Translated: CSVEGTGPYEQYF.

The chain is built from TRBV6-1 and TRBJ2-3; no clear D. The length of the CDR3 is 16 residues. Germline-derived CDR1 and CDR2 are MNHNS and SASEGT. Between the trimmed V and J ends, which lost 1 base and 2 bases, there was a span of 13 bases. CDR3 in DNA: TGTGCCAGCAGTGAAGGTTTGGGTCCCTACACAGATACGCAGTATTTT. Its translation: CASSEGLGPYTDTQYF.

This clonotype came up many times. CDR3 in DNA: TGTGCCGGAAGGGGGCTCCGGGAGACCCAGTACTTC. Encoded protein: CAGRGLRETQYF. This chain connects TRBV2 to TRBJ2-5; 7 nucleotides align to TRBD1. The CDR3 loop spans 12 amino acids. The J segment lost 5 bases and the V segment lost 11 bases, leaving 8 bases of the junction unmatched. The germline CDR1 and CDR2 sequences are SNHLY and FYNNEI. Supplemented by reference TRBV2 and TRBJ2-5, the full variable domain reads EPEVTQTPSHQVTQMGQEVILRCVPISNHLYFYWYRQILGQKVEFLVSFYNNEISEKSEIFDDQFSVERPDGSNFTLKIRSTKLEDSAMYFCAGRGLRETQYFGPGTRLLVL.

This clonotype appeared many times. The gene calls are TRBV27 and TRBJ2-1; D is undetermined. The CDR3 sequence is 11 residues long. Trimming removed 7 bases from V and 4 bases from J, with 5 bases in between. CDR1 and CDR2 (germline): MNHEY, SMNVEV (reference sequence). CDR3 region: CASNPYNEQFF. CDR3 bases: TGTGCCAGCAACCCGTACAATGAGCAGTTCTTC.

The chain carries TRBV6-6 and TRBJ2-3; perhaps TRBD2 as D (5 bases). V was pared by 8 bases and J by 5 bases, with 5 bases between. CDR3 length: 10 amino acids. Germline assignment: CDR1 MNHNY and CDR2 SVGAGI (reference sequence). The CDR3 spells CASRGDTQYF. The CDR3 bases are TGTGCCAGCCGGGGAGATACGCAGTATTTT.

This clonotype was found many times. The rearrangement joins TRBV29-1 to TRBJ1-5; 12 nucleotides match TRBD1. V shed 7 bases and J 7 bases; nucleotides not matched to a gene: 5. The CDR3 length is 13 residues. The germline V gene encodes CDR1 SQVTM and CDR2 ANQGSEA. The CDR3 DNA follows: TGCAGCGCCCCGGGACAGGGGGCGCAGCCCCAGCATTTT. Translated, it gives CSAPGQGAQPQHF.

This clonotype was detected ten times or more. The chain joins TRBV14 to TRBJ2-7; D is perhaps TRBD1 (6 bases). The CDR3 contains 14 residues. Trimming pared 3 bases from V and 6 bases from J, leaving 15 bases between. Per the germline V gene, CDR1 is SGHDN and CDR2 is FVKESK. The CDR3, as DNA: TGTGCCAGCAGCCAGGGGCAGGGGATATCCGAGCAGTACTTC. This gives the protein CASSQGQGISEQYF.

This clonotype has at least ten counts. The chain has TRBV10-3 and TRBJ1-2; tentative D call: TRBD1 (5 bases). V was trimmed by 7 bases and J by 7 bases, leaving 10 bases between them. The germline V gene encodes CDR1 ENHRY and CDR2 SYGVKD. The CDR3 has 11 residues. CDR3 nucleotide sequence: TGTGCCATCACCGACGGGACTGGCTACACCTTC. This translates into CAITDGTGYTF.

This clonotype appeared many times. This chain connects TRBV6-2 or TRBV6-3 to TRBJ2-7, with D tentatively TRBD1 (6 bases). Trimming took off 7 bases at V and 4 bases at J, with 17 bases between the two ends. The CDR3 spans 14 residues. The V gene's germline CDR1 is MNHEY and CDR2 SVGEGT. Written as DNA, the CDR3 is TGTGCCAGCAACGTCCCGGGACAAACTTACGAGCAGTACTTC. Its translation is CASNVPGQTYEQYF.